Below, 22 T cell receptor beta chains from the same sample are listed, as sequenced in a study of technical replicates of blood from several donors. Here immunoSEQ multiplex PCR was the method, and the copy in TCRdb shows in-frame clones only, minus some. The data show more than 90,000 clones, approximately 94% seen once. The sequencing input was T cells isolated from PBMCs. These receptors came from a human donor in good health.

The chain is built from TRBV7-9 and TRBJ2-5; the match to TRBD1 covers 8 bases. Germline V gives CDR1 SEHNR, CDR2 FQNEAQ (reference sequence). The junction had 6 bases not matched to a gene; V was cut back by 5 bases and J by 4 bases. The CDR3 runs 14 residues. CDR3 nucleotides: TGTGCCAGCAGCACCGGACAGGGAGGAGAGACCCAGTACTTC. Translated, it gives CASSTGQGGETQYF.

As DNA, the CDR3 is TGTGCCAGCAGCTTGGAGCCACAACGACAGAGCTACACCTTC. This codes for CASSLEPQRQSYTF. J is TRBJ1-2 and V is TRBV5-5; maybe TRBD1 (5 bases). Germline assignment: CDR1 SGHKS and CDR2 YYEKEE (reference sequence). This CDR3 comprises 14 residues. V was clipped by 0 bases and J by 9 bases, with 15 bases between them.

V gene TRBV19 combines with J gene TRBJ1-5; possibly TRBD1 for D (5 bases). Germline lookup yields CDR1 LNHDA and CDR2 SQIVND (reference sequence). The CDR3 sequence is 16 residues long. Trimming took 2 bases from V and 7 from J, leaving 18 bases between them. The CDR3 sequence: CASSIWQGLSVQPQHF. As DNA, the CDR3 is TGTGCCAGTAGTATATGGCAGGGACTGTCGGTACAGCCCCAGCATTTT.

Notes on this clone: One junction end does not reproduce the germline sequence, and a read error may be involved. V usage is TRBV7-7 and J usage is TRBJ1-1; the D gene is possibly TRBD1 (6 bases). The CDR3 extends over 18 amino acids. From germline, CDR1 is SSHAT and CDR2 FNYEAQ (reference sequence). Here the CDR3 DNA reads TGTGCTAGCAGCCCTCGGAGGAAGACAGGAGACTTGAACACTGAAGCTTTCTTT. It encodes CASSPRRKTGDLNTEAFF.

V gene TRBV5-1 combines with J gene TRBJ2-7, with 14 nucleotides matching TRBD2. The CDR3 runs to 16 residues. Germline CDR1 SGHRS, CDR2 YFSETQ. With V trimmed by 4 bases and J by 4 bases, 7 bases remained unmatched. In nucleotides, the CDR3 is TGCGCCAGCAGCACTCGACTAGCGGGAGGGCCATACGAGCAGTACTTC. Translating it yields CASSTRLAGGPYEQYF.

This chain links TRBV9 with TRBJ2-1; D remains ambiguous. V dropped 5 bases and J dropped 0 bases, with 15 bases sitting between them. Germline V gene data show CDR1 as SGDLS and CDR2 as YYNGEE. This CDR3 contains 16 residues. CDR3 sequence: CASSEVGIGSYNEQFF. DNA for the CDR3: TGTGCCAGCAGTGAGGTGGGTATAGGCTCCTACAATGAGCAGTTCTTC.

The chain is built from TRBV5-4 and TRBJ1-2; TRBD1 matches at 8 bases. CDR3 length: 15 amino acids. Per the germline V gene, CDR1 is SGHNT and CDR2 is YYREEE (reference sequence). The V segment lost 1 base and the J segment 6 bases; nucleotides outside the gene matches: 8. In nucleotides, the CDR3 is TGTGCCAGCAGCTTGTCAGCAGACAGGGGAAATGGCTACACCTTC. Translation: CASSLSADRGNGYTF.

CDR3 residues: CASSQSQVPYEQYF. CDR3 sequence (DNA): TGCGCCAGCAGTCAATCTCAGGTCCCCTACGAGCAGTACTTC. The V and J genes are TRBV23-1 and TRBJ2-7; D is undetermined. TRBV23-1 is reported as an ORF; its role is uncertain. CDR3 length: 14 amino acids. V was shortened by 0 bases and J by 2 bases, with 8 bases between the two germline ends.

The rearrangement uses TRBV6-5 and TRBJ2-7, with D hard to call. CDR1 is MNHEY and CDR2 is SVGAGI in the germline V gene. With 8 bases removed from V and 1 base from J, the gap between germline ends came to 15 bases. The length of the CDR3 is 14 residues. The CDR3, as DNA: TGTGCCAGCCAATCTTTAGCCAGTTCCTACGAGCAGTACTTC. Translated, it gives CASQSLASSYEQYF.

In this sample, this clone turned up once. CDR3 region: CASPGGDQPQHF. In nucleotides, the CDR3 is TGTGCCAGCCCCGGCGGAGATCAGCCCCAGCATTTT. The chain is built from TRBV6-1 and TRBJ1-5, with no clear D. The CDR3 runs 12 residues. CDR1 and CDR2 from the germline V gene are MNHNS and SASEGT. Trimming left V 8 bases short and J 5 bases short, with 10 bases between.

The rearrangement uses TRBV14 and TRBJ2-7; 13 positions match TRBD2. Germline V gives CDR1 SGHDN, CDR2 FVKESK. Unmatched junction bases numbered 0, after V lost 1 base and J lost 3 bases. The CDR3 length is 15 residues. CDR3 coding DNA: TGTGCCAGCAGCCAAGGACTAGCGGGGGGCTACGAGCAGTACTTC. Amino acid sequence: CASSQGLAGGYEQYF.

The chain recombines TRBV7-6 with TRBJ2-3; tentatively, D is TRBD2 (6 bases). In germline, CDR1 is SGHVS, CDR2 FNYEAQ. The CDR3 spans 17 residues. Deletions cut 1 base from V and 4 bases from J, with 18 bases between. CDR3 DNA sequence: TGTGCCAGCAGCTTAGGTCGAACGCGGGGAAGTGCAGATACGCAGTATTTT. It yields the protein CASSLGRTRGSADTQYF. Full variable domain (missing parts from reference TRBV7-6 and TRBJ2-3): GAGVSQSPRYKVTKRGQDVALRCDPISGHVSLYWYRQALGQGPEFLTYFNYEAQQDKSGLPNDRFSAERPEGSISTLTIQRTEQRDSAMYRCASSLGRTRGSADTQYFGPGTRLTVL.

The gene calls are TRBV10-1 and TRBJ2-7, with D uncertain. CDR1 is WNHNN and CDR2 is SYGVQD in the germline V gene (reference sequence). V lost 3 bases to trimming and J lost 2 bases, with 11 bases between them. This CDR3 region has 14 residues. The CDR3 DNA follows: TGCGCCAGCAGTGAAGGATTTGGAGCCTACGAGCAGTACTTC. Translation: CASSEGFGAYEQYF.

This rearrangement joins TRBV6-1 to TRBJ2-5; D is perhaps TRBD1 (6 bases). The J call could be wrong; TRBJ2-7 is a better fit for the DNA end. Germline CDR1 reads MNHNS; CDR2 reads SASEGT. The CDR3 has 15 residues. CDR3 protein: CASTEHRVGWYEQYF. DNA of the CDR3: TGTGCCAGCACCGAACACAGGGTAGGGTGGTACGAGCAGTACTTC.

This clone has only one observation. The chain links TRBV27 to TRBJ2-4; possibly TRBD2 for D (5 bases). Germline values: CDR1 MNHEY, CDR2 SMNVEV (reference sequence). CDR3 length: 13 amino acids. V lost 2 bases, J lost 7 bases, and 9 bases lay in between. The CDR3 is CASSLGGPNIQYF. CDR3 nucleotides: TGTGCCAGCAGTTTAGGCGGGCCTAACATTCAGTACTTC.

The chain uses TRBV29-1 and TRBJ2-6; TRBD2 agrees at 7 bases. Germline CDR1 is SQVTM and CDR2 is ANQGSEA. The CDR3 is 15 residues long. Unmatched junction bases numbered 6, after V lost 5 bases and J lost 2 bases. CDR3: CSVSPGGTGANVLTF. CDR3 bases: TGCAGCGTTAGCCCGGGGGGAACTGGGGCCAACGTCCTGACTTTC.

The sample holds one count of this clone. The chain links TRBV28 to TRBJ2-1, with a weak D call TRBD2 (6 bases). V was pared by 2 bases and J by 6 bases, with 11 bases between. Germline-derived CDR1 and CDR2 are MDHEN and SYDVKM. The CDR3 is 14 amino acids. The chain's CDR3 is CASSLGGSFNEQFF. The CDR3 DNA reads as TGTGCCAGCAGTTTAGGGGGGAGCTTCAATGAGCAGTTCTTC.

The J gene is TRBJ2-7, the V gene TRBV12-5; tentatively, D is TRBD2 (6 bases). V lost 7 bases to trimming and J lost 7 bases, with 17 bases between them. The CDR3 is made up of 13 amino acids. From germline, CDR1 is LGHNT and CDR2 FRNRAP. The DNA of the CDR3 is TGTGCTAGTGCCCAAGGATGGGGAGGAGAGCAGTACTTC. Translation: CASAQGWGGEQYF.

The chain is built from TRBV2 and TRBJ1-1, with 9 bases matching TRBD1. The CDR3 runs to 14 residues. The junction had 7 bases not matched to a gene; V was cut back by 6 bases and J by 5 bases. Germline values: CDR1 SNHLY, CDR2 FYNNEI. The DNA of the CDR3 is TGTGCCAGCAGGCCCGGGACAGGGCGAACTGAAGCTTTCTTT. Protein sequence: CASRPGTGRTEAFF.

The V and J genes are TRBV5-1 and TRBJ2-3; tentative D call: TRBD2 (5 bases). Germline CDR1 reads SGHRS; CDR2 reads YFSETQ. The CDR3 has 14 amino acids. Trimming cost V 4 bases and J 2 bases, with 11 bases left between them. DNA of the CDR3: TGCGCCAGCAGCACCGAGGGAGCCACAGATACGCAGTATTTT. Encoded protein: CASSTEGATDTQYF.

This clone appeared a single time. CDR3 DNA: TGTGCCACCAGCAGAGGGGGGCCCACAGATACGCAGTATTTT. Translation: CATSRGGPTDTQYF. The chain recombines TRBV15 with TRBJ2-3; tentative D call: TRBD1 (6 bases). CDR3 length: 14 amino acids. Germline V gene lookup returns CDR1 LNHNV and CDR2 YYDKDF (reference sequence). The V gene lost 1 base and the J gene lost 2 bases, with 7 bases spanning the gap.

The chain couples TRBV7-6 to TRBJ2-3; D may be TRBD1 (5 bases). The germline V gene encodes CDR1 SGHVS and CDR2 FNYEAQ. The CDR3 is made up of 16 amino acids. Deletions cut 3 bases from V and 0 bases from J, with 13 bases between. The CDR3 protein is CASSLGRPTSTDTQYF. CDR3 sequence (DNA): TGTGCCAGCAGCTTGGGGCGGCCTACGAGCACAGATACGCAGTATTTT.